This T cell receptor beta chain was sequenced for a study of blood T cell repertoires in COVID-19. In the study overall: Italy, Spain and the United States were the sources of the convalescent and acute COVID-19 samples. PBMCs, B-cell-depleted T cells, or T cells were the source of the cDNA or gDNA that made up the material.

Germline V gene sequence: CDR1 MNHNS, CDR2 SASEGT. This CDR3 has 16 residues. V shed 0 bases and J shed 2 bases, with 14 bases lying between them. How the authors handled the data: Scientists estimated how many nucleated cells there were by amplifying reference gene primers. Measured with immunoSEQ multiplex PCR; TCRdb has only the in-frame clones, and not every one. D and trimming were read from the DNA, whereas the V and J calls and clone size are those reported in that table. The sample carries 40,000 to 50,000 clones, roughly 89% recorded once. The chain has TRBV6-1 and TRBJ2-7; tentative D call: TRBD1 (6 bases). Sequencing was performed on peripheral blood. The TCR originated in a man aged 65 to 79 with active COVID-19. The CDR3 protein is CASSEAWTARPYEQYF. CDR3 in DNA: TGTGCCAGCAGTGAAGCTTGGACAGCCCGTCCCTACGAGCAGTACTTC.